This note documents a single TCR beta chain sequence. Using its own MiXCR run on the 5' RACE reads, TCRdb lists one record per CDR3 protein. Of roughly 13,000 distinct CDR3 sequences listed, 20% to 25% are singletons. Losses at the gene ends were 3 bases for V and 6 bases for J; bases not matched to a gene: 9. Germline assignment: CDR1 KGHDR and CDR2 SFDVKD. The CDR3 loop spans 16 amino acids. This rearrangement joins TRBV24-1 to TRBJ2-1, with 8 bases identical to TRBD2. This clonotype was obtained from a female donor with breast cancer. The material sequenced was naive CD4+ T cells sorted from blood. Subset meaning: naive CD4+ T cells, CD4+CD45RA+CD25-. CDR3 region: CATSDTGLAALNEQFF. CDR3 DNA sequence: TGTGCCACCAGTGATACTGGACTAGCTGCCCTCAATGAGCAGTTCTTC.